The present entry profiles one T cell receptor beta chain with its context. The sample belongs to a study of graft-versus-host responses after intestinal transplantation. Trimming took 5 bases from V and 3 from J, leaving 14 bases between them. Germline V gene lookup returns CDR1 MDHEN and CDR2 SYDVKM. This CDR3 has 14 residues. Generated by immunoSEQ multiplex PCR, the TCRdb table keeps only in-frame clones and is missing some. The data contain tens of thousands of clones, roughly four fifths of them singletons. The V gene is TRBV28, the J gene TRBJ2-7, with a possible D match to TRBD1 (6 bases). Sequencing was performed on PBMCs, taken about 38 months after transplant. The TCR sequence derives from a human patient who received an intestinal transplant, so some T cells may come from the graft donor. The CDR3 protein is CASSHWDILYEQYF. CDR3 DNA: TGTGCCAGCAGTCACTGGGACATCCTCTACGAGCAGTACTTC.